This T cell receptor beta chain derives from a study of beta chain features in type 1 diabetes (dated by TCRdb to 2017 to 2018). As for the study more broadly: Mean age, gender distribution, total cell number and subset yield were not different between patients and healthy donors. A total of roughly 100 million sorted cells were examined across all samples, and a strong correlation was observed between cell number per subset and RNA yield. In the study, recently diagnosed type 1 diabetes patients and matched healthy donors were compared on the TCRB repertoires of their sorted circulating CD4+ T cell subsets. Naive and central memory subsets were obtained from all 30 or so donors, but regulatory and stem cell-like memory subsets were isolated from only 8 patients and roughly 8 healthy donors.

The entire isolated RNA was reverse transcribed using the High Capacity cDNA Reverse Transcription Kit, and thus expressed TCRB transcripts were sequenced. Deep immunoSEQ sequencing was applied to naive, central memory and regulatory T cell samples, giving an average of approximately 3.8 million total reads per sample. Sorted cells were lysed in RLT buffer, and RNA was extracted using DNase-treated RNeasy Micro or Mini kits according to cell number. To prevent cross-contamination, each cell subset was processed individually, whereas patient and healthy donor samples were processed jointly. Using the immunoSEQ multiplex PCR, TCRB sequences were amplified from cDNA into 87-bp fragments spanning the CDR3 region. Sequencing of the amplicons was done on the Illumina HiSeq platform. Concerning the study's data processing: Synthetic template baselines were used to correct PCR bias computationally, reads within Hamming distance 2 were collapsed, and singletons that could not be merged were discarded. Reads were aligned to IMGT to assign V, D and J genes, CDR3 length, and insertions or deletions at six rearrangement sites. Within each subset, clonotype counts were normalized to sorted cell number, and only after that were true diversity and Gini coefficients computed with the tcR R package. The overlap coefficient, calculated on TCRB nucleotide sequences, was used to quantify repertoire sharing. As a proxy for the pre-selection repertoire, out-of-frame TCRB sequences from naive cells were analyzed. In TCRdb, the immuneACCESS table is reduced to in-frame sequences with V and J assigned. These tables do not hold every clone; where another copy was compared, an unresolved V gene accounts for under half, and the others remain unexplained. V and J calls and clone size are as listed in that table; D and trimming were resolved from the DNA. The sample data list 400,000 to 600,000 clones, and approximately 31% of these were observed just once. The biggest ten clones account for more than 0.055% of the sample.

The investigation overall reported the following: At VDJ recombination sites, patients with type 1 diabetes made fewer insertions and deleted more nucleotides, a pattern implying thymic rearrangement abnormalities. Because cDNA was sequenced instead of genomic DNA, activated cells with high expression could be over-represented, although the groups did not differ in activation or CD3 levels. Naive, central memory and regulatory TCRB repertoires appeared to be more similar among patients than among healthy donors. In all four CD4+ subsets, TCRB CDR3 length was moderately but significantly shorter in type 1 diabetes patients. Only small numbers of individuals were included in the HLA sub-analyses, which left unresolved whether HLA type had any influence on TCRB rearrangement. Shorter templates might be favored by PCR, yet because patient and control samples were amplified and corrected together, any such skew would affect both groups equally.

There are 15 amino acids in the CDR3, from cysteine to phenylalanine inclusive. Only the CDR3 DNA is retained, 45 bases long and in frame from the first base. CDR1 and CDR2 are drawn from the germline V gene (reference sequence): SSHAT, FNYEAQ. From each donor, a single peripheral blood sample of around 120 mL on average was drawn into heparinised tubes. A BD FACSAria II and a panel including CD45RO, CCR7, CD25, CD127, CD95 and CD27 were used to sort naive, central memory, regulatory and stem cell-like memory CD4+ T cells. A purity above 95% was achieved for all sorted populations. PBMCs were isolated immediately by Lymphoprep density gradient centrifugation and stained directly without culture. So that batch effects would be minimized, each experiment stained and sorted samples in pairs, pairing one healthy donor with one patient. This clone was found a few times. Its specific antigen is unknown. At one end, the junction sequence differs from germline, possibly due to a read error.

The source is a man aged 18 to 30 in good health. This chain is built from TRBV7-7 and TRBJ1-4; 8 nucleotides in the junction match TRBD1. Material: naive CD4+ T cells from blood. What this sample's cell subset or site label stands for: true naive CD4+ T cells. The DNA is TGTGCTAGCAGCCCCGGACAGGGCGTTAATGAAAAACTGTTTTTT. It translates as CASSPGQGVNEKLFF.